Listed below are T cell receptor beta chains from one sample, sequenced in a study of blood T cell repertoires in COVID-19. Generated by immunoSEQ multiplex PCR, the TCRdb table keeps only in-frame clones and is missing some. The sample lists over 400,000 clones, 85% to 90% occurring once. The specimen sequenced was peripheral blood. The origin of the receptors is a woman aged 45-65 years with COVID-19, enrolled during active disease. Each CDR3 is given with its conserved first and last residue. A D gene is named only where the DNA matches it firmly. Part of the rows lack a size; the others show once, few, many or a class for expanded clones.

CDR3 protein: CASSPGSSYEQYF; CDR3 DNA: TGTGCCAGCTCACCCGGGAGTTCCTACGAGCAGTACTTC; CDR3 length: 13; D gene: -; clone size: -; J gene: TRBJ2-7; V gene: TRBV18
CDR3 protein: CAWSDTATDTQYF; CDR3 DNA: TGTGCCTGGAGTGATACTGCCACAGATACGCAGTATTTT; CDR3 length: 13; D gene: -; clone size: -; J gene: TRBJ2-3; V gene: TRBV30
CDR3 protein: CASSKGHPTDSGYTF; CDR3 DNA: TGTGCCAGCAGTAAGGGGCACCCTACAGATAGTGGCTACACCTTC; CDR3 length: 15; D gene: -; clone size: -; J gene: TRBJ1-2; V gene: TRBV21-1
CDR3 protein: CAVTGSNTEAFF; CDR3 DNA: TGTGCCGTAACAGGGTCGAACACTGAAGCTTTCTTT; CDR3 length: 12; D gene: -; clone size: few; J gene: TRBJ1-1; V gene: TRBV28
CDR3 protein: CASSFVGGSYEQYF; CDR3 DNA: TGTGCCAGCAGTTTCGTCGGGGGTTCCTACGAGCAGTACTTC; CDR3 length: 14; D gene: -; clone size: -; J gene: TRBJ2-7; V gene: TRBV27
CDR3 protein: CASSYGQDNSPLHF; CDR3 DNA: TGTGCCAGCAGTTACGGACAGGATAATTCACCCCTCCACTTT; CDR3 length: 14; D gene: TRBD1; clone size: -; J gene: TRBJ1-6; V gene: TRBV6-5
CDR3 protein: CASSIGTVYSPLHF; CDR3 DNA: TGTGCCAGTAGTATCGGGACAGTTTATTCACCCCTCCACTTT; CDR3 length: 14; D gene: TRBD1; clone size: -; J gene: TRBJ1-6; V gene: TRBV19
CDR3 protein: CASSSGQGSPLHF; CDR3 DNA: TGTGCCAGCAGCTCCGGACAGGGATCACCCCTCCACTTT; CDR3 length: 13; D gene: TRBD1; clone size: -; J gene: TRBJ1-6; V gene: TRBV7-3
CDR3 protein: CASSSPLGGGAVGELFF; CDR3 DNA: TGTGCCAGCAGTTCTCCCCTCGGCGGGGGGGCCGTCGGGGAGCTGTTTTTT; CDR3 length: 17; D gene: TRBD2; clone size: many; J gene: TRBJ2-2; V gene: TRBV28
CDR3 protein: CASSVELAGGTDTQYF; CDR3 DNA: TGTGCCAGCAGCGTAGAACTAGCGGGGGGAACAGATACGCAGTATTTT; CDR3 length: 16; D gene: TRBD2; clone size: -; J gene: TRBJ2-3; V gene: TRBV9